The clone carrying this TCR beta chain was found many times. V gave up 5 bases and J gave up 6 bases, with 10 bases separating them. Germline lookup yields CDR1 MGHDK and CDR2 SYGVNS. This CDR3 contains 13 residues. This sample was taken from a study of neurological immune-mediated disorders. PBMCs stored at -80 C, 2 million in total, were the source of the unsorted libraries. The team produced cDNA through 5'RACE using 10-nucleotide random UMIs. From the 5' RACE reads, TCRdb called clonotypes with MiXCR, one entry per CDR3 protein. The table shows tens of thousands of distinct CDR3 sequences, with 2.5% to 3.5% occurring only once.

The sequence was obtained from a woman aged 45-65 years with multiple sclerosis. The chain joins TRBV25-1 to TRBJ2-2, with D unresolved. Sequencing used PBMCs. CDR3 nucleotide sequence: TGTGCCAGCAGTATTGGGGTGGCCGGGGAGCTGTTTTTT. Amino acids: CASSIGVAGELFF.